The 22 T cell receptor beta chains presented below share a single source sample, sequenced in a study of OX40 agonist ivuxolimab in advanced cancers. Profiling relied on immunoSEQ multiplex PCR, and the TCRdb table lists in-frame clones only, not all of them. Of about 49,000 clones in the sample, 85% were seen once. This material consisted of CD4+ or CD8+ T cells sorted from blood, taken in a trial of the OX40 agonist ivuxolimab. Every receptor here comes from an adult with an advanced solid tumor such as melanoma, head and neck, liver or kidney cancer.

The genes are TRBV12-1 and TRBJ1-6. TRBV12-1 is a recognized pseudogene. This CDR3 is 18 amino acids long. In DNA, the CDR3 is TGTGCCAGCAGCTCCCCCGCAGGAGATTTATCCTATAATTCACCCCTCCACTTT. Translating it yields CASSSPAGDLSYNSPLHF.

This sequence joins TRBV30 and TRBJ2-7; the match to TRBD1 covers 10 bases. The germline V gene has CDR1 GTSNPN and CDR2 SVGIG (reference sequence). This CDR3 is 14 amino acids long. The trim removed 4 bases at V and 4 bases at J, leaving 7 bases unmatched. The CDR3: CAWISGTGEYEQYF. In DNA form, the CDR3 reads TGTGCCTGGATCTCCGGGACAGGGGAGTACGAGCAGTACTTC. Looking up the rest from reference TRBV30 and TRBJ2-7 gives the full variable domain: SQTIHQWPATLVQPVGSPLSLECTVEGTSNPNLYWYRQAAGRGLQLLFYSVGIGQISSEVPQNLSASRPQDRQFILSSKKLLLSDSGFYLCAWISGTGEYEQYFGPGTRLTVT.

V usage is TRBV7-9 and J usage is TRBJ2-7, with D hard to call. Deletions cut 5 bases from V and 6 bases from J, with 14 bases between. Germline CDR1 and CDR2: SEHNR and FQNEAQ (reference sequence). The CDR3 sequence is 13 residues long. CDR3 residues: CASSPTVGFEQYF. The CDR3, as DNA: TGTGCCAGCAGCCCCACGGTGGGGTTCGAGCAGTACTTC.

The chain joins TRBV28 to TRBJ1-1; 9 bases fit TRBD1. From germline, CDR1 is MDHEN and CDR2 SYDVKM. V was clipped by 2 bases and J by 4 bases; unmatched bases: 2. CDR3 length: 14 amino acids. The CDR3, as DNA: TGTGCCAGCAGTTTAGGGACAGGGATCACTGAAGCTTTCTTT. Protein product: CASSLGTGITEAFF. The entire variable domain, with the rest obtained from reference TRBV28 and TRBJ1-1, is as follows: DVKVTQSSRYLVKRTGEKVFLECVQDMDHENMFWYRQDPGLGLRLIYFSYDVKMKEKGDIPEGYSVSREKKERFSLILESASTNQTSMYLCASSLGTGITEAFFGQGTRLTVV.

The chain has TRBV6-5 and TRBJ1-1; D possibly corresponds to TRBD1 (5 bases). Germline V lookup: CDR1 MNHEY, CDR2 SVGAGI. The ends were cut back, 4 bases at V and 1 base at J, with 13 bases in the middle. CDR3 size: 15 residues. The CDR3 DNA reads as TGTGCCAGCAGTTTATCATCCGGACAGAACACTGAAGCTTTCTTT. Translated, it gives CASSLSSGQNTEAFF.

This chain uses TRBV18 with TRBJ1-2; a weak D match, TRBD1 (5 bases). The CDR3 runs to 16 residues. Germline lookup yields CDR1 KGHSH and CDR2 LQKENI. V lost 3 bases and J lost 2, with 16 bases in between. For the CDR3, the DNA is TGTGCCAGCTCACCGTTGGACGACGGGGGGAACTATGGCTACACCTTC. This codes for CASSPLDDGGNYGYTF.

The chain is built from TRBV7-6 and TRBJ1-2; TRBD1 matches at 8 bases. Per germline, CDR1 SGHVS and CDR2 FNYEAQ. The CDR3 loop spans 14 amino acids. The J segment lost 6 bases and the V segment lost 2 bases, leaving 5 bases of the junction unmatched. As DNA, the CDR3 is TGTGCCAGCAGCTTATCAGGGGGCGACGATGGCTACACCTTC. Its protein is CASSLSGGDDGYTF.

The V and J genes are TRBV4-1 and TRBJ2-3; unclear D gene. Germline values: CDR1 MGHRA, CDR2 YSYEKL. The CDR3 contains 17 residues. V shed 4 bases and J shed 0 bases, with 17 bases lying between them. The CDR3 DNA reads as TGCGCCAGCAGCCTAGGGTCCTCCGGTCCTAGCACAGATACGCAGTATTTT. Translation gives CASSLGSSGPSTDTQYF.

This clone was counted a few times. CDR3 nucleotide sequence: TGTGCCAGCAGCACACTAGCGGGGGGGCGCAATGAGCAGTTCTTC. It yields the protein CASSTLAGGRNEQFF. The chain couples TRBV5-4 to TRBJ2-1; 13 positions match TRBD2. CDR3 size: 15 residues. Germline V gives CDR1 SGHNT, CDR2 YYREEE (reference sequence). Trimming took 4 bases from V and 6 from J; bases not matched to a gene: 4.

This clone is a singleton in its sample. The rearrangement joins TRBV19 to TRBJ1-2; D is unresolved. Trimming took off 2 bases at V and 5 bases at J, with 9 bases between the two ends. Germline-derived CDR1 and CDR2 are LNHDA and SQIVND (reference sequence). The CDR3 has 13 amino acids. DNA for the CDR3: TGTGCCAGTAGTATAAAAGGCCATTATGGCTACACCTTC. Translating it yields CASSIKGHYGYTF.

The J gene is TRBJ2-7, the V gene TRBV4-3, with D uncertain. This CDR3 spans 15 amino acids. Germline CDR1 LGHNA, CDR2 YSLEER. Trimming pared 0 bases from V and 3 bases from J, leaving 12 bases between. The CDR3 sequence: CASSQDDGKGYEQYF. CDR3 DNA sequence: TGCGCCAGCAGCCAAGATGATGGTAAGGGCTACGAGCAGTACTTC.

This sequence joins TRBV28 and TRBJ2-7; D perhaps matches TRBD2 (5 bases). V lost 6 bases, J lost 5 bases, and 11 bases lay in between. Germline assignment: CDR1 MDHEN and CDR2 SYDVKM. The CDR3 is 12 amino acids. The CDR3 protein is CASRLQRDEQYF. The CDR3 bases are TGTGCCAGCAGACTTCAGAGGGACGAGCAGTACTTC.

This chain connects TRBV7-8 to TRBJ1-5; 7 positions agree with TRBD1. The junction had 10 bases not matched to a gene; V was cut back by 2 bases and J by 0 bases. The germline gives CDR1 SGHVS, CDR2 FQNEAQ. The CDR3 is 18 amino acids. The CDR3 DNA reads TGTGCCAGCAGCTTAACCCCCGACAGGGAGAATAGCAATCAGCCCCAGCATTTT. This sequence encodes CASSLTPDRENSNQPQHF.

V gene TRBV19 combines with J gene TRBJ2-7; D is possibly TRBD1 (5 bases). Germline V gene lookup returns CDR1 LNHDA and CDR2 SQIVND (reference sequence). V was clipped by 6 bases and J by 5 bases, with 8 bases between them. The CDR3 runs 11 residues. CDR3 in amino acids: CASRIRDEQYF. CDR3 sequence (DNA): TGTGCCAGTAGGATCAGGGACGAGCAGTACTTC.

This clone was observed at least ten times. The chain couples TRBV6-1 to TRBJ2-1; D remains ambiguous. Germline assignment: CDR1 MNHNS and CDR2 SASEGT. Trimming shortened V by 11 bases and J by 9 bases, and 26 bases separated the two germline ends. This CDR3 is built from 15 residues. CDR3: CAGKDKDHTGGEQFF. The CDR3 DNA follows: TGTGCCGGGAAGGATAAAGACCACACTGGCGGTGAGCAGTTCTTC.

The V call is TRBV29-1, the J call TRBJ2-7; D unresolved. The CDR3 is 14 amino acids. Trimming took off 0 bases at V and 0 bases at J, with 9 bases between the two ends. The germline V gene has CDR1 SQVTM and CDR2 ANQGSEA. CDR3 sequence reads: CSVEEGFSSYEQYF. The CDR3 DNA follows: TGCAGCGTTGAAGAGGGGTTTAGCTCCTACGAGCAGTACTTC.

V is TRBV10-3 and J is TRBJ2-6; D is undetermined. V was trimmed by 3 bases and J by 0 bases, leaving 6 bases between them. The CDR3 runs 15 residues. The V gene's germline CDR1 is ENHRY and CDR2 SYGVKD. CDR3 protein: CAISDSPSGANVLTF. CDR3 nucleotide sequence: TGTGCCATCAGTGACAGCCCCTCTGGGGCCAACGTCCTGACTTTC.

A word on this clone: Different DNA sequences within this sample yield the same CDR3. The J gene is TRBJ1-2, the V gene TRBV5-8; D is unresolved. The germline V gene has CDR1 SGHTS and CDR2 YDEGEE. Trimming stripped 0 bases from V and 5 bases from J, with 11 bases between. This CDR3 is built from 14 residues. The CDR3 loop reads CASSLGQGPYGYTF. The CDR3 nucleotides are TGTGCCAGCAGCTTGGGACAAGGCCCGTATGGCTACACCTTC.

V gene TRBV9 combines with J gene TRBJ2-3, with D unclear. Germline assignment: CDR1 SGDLS and CDR2 YYNGEE. Trimming shortened V by 4 bases and J by 0 bases, and 12 bases separated the two germline ends. The CDR3 has 15 residues. CDR3 sequence: CASSPPATSTDTQYF. Written as DNA, the CDR3 is TGTGCCAGCAGCCCACCCGCAACTAGCACAGATACGCAGTATTTT.

Notes on this clone: Germline and junction disagree at one end, which may indicate a read error. This rearrangement joins TRBV20-1 to TRBJ2-1; possibly TRBD1 for D (5 bases). This CDR3 has 8 amino acids. Looked up from germline, CDR1 is DFQATT and CDR2 is SNEGSKA (reference sequence). The CDR3 region is CSPRGQFF. The CDR3 DNA reads as TGCAGTCCTAGGGGGCAGTTCTTC.

This clone has a single count. Here the CDR3 reads CASSTGDNEQFF. The CDR3 nucleotides read TGTGCCAGCAGCACAGGGGACAATGAGCAGTTCTTC. The V gene is TRBV9, the J gene TRBJ2-1, with 7 bases that match TRBD1. The CDR3 extends over 12 amino acids. Looked up from germline, CDR1 is SGDLS and CDR2 is YYNGEE. Trimming cost V 4 bases and J 5 bases; bases outside gene matches: 0.

The J gene is TRBJ2-5, the V gene TRBV6-5; TRBD2 agrees at 10 bases. The J segment lost 5 bases and the V segment lost 6 bases, leaving 9 bases of the junction unmatched. The length of the CDR3 is 15 residues. Germline V CDR1 and CDR2: MNHEY, SVGAGI. Written as DNA, the CDR3 is TGTGCCAGCAGAGAAAGCGGGGGGGCCTGGGAGACCCAGTACTTC. Translated: CASRESGGAWETQYF.